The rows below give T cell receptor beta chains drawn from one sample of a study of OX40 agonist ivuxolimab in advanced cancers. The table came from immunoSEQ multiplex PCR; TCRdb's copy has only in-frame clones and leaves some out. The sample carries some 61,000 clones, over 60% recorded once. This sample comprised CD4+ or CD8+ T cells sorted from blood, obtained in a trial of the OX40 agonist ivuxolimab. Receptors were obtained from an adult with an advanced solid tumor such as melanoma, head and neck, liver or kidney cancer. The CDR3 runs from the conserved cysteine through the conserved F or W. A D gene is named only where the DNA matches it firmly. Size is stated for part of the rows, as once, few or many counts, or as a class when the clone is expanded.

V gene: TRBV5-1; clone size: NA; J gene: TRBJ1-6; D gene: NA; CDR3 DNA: TGCGCCAGCAGCTACGGAGACAGCATCCCCTATAATTCACCCCTCCACTTT; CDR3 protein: CASSYGDSIPYNSPLHF
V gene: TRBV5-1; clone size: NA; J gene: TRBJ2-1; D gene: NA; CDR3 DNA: TGCGCCAGCAGCTCAGACCGGAGCTCCTACAATGAGCAGTTCTTC; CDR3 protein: CASSSDRSSYNEQFF
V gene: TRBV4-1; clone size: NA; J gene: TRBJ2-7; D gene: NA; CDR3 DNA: TGCGCCAGCAGCCAAGGGGCCGCGGCAGACTACGAGCAGTACTTC; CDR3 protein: CASSQGAAADYEQYF
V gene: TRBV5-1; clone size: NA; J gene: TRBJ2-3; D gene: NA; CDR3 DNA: TGCGCCAGCAGCTTCTTAGCGAAGGTCGCAGATACGCAGTATTTT; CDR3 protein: CASSFLAKVADTQYF
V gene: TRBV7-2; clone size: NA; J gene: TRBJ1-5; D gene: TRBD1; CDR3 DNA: TGTGCCAGCAGCCGGGCAACGACAGGGCTTCAGCCCCAGCATTTT; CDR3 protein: CASSRATTGLQPQHF
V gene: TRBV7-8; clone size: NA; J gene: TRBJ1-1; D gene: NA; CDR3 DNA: TGTGCCAGCAGCTTTTTATTGGGGGACACTGAAGCTTTCTTT; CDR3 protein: CASSFLLGDTEAFF
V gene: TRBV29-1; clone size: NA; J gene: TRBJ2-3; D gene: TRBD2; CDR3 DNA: TGCAGCGTCGCAGGACTAGCAATAGATACGCAGTATTTT; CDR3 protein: CSVAGLAIDTQYF
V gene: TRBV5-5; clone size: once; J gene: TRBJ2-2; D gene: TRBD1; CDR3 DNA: TGTGCCAGCAGCCTCGGGACAGGGGCGTACACCGGGGAGCTGTTTTTT; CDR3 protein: CASSLGTGAYTGELFF
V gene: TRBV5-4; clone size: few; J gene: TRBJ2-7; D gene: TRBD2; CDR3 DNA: TGTGCCAGCAGCAGAGGGACTACTAATCAGCAGTACTTC; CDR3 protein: CASSRGTTNQQYF
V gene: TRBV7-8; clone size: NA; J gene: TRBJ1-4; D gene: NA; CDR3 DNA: TGTGCCAGCAGCCCCTACCGGGTAGGGATGCATGAAAAACTGTTTTTT; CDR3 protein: CASSPYRVGMHEKLFF
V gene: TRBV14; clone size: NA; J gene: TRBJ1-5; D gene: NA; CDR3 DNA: TGTGCCAGCAGCCAAGCGACAGATCAGCCCCAGCATTTT; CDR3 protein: CASSQATDQPQHF
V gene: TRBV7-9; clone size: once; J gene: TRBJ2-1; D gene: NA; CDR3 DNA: TGTGCCAGCAGCTTAGAAAGGATTGGGGGTGAGCAGTTCTTC; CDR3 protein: CASSLERIGGEQFF
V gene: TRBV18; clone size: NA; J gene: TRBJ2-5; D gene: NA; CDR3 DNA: TGTGCCAGCTCACCACCGAGTCTCACGCTGGAGACCCAGTACTTC; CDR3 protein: CASSPPSLTLETQYF
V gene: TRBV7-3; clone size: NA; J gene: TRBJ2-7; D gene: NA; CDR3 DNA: TGCGCCAGCAGCTTAAAATCAGGGCCCTACGAGCAGTACTTC; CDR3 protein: CASSLKSGPYEQYF
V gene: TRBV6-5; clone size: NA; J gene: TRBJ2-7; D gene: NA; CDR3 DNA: TGTGCCAGCAGGAAGGTAGCGTTTAGCTCCTACGAGCAGTACTTC; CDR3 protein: CASRKVAFSSYEQYF
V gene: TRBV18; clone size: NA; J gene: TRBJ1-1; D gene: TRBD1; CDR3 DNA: TGTGCCAGCTCACTTAACCGGGACAGGGGCCCGAACACTGAAGCTTTCTTT; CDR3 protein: CASSLNRDRGPNTEAFF
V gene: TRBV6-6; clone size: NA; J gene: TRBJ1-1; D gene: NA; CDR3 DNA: TGTGCCAGCAGTTACTCTGAGGGTGAAGCTTTCTTT; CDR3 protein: CASSYSEGEAFF
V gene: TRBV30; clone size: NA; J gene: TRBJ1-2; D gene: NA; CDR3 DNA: TGTGCCTGGAGTGTAAAGGGTAACTATGGCTACACCTTC; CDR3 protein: CAWSVKGNYGYTF
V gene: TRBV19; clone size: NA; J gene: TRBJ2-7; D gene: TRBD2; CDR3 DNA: TGTGCCAGTAGTACCCATCAACTAGCGGGAGTTTTCTACGAGCAGTACTTC; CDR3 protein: CASSTHQLAGVFYEQYF
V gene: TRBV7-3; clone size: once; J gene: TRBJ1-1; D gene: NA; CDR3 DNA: TGTGCCAGCAGCTTAAGGTGGGCAAAAATACAGACGGACACTGAAGCTTTCTTT; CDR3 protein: CASSLRWAKIQTDTEAFF
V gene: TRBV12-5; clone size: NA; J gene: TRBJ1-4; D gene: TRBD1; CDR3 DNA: TGTGCTAGTCTGACGTACAGGGGAGGTGAAAAACTGTTTTTT; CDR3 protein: CASLTYRGGEKLFF
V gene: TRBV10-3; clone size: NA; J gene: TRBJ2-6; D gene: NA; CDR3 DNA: TGTGCCATCGGTGGGGCCCCGGCTTCTGGGGCCAACGTCCTGACTTTC; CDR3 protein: CAIGGAPASGANVLTF
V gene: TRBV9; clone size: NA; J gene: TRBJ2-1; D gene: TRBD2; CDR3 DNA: TGTGCCAGCAGCGGACAGACTAGCGGGGCCAGTGAGCAGTTCTTC; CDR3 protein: CASSGQTSGASEQFF
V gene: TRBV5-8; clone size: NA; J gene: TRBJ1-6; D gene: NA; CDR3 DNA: TGTGCCAGCACCACCGTCAGGTCCACCCGGAGCTCCTATAATTCACCCCTCCACTTT; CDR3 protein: CASTTVRSTRSSYNSPLHF
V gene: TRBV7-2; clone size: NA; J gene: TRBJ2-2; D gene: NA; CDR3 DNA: TGTGCCAGCAGCTTAGAAGTATATTCTTGGCAGGGCCGCGCCGGGGAGCTGTTTTTT; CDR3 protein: CASSLEVYSWQGRAGELFF
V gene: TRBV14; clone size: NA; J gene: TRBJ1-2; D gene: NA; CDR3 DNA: TGTGCCAGCAGCCAAGATCTCAGTTATGGCTACACCTTC; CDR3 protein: CASSQDLSYGYTF
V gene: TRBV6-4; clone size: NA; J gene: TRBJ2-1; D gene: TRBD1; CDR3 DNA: TGTGCCAGCAGCCGGGGACAGGGCGTATACAATGAGCAGTTCTTC; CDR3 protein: CASSRGQGVYNEQFF
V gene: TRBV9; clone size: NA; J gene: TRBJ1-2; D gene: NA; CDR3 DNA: TGTGCCAGCAGCGTAGCTGCAGGGTCCGGCTACACCTTC; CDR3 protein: CASSVAAGSGYTF
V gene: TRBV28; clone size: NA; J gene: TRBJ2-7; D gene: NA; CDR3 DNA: TGTGCCAGCACCCTGGGGCACTCCTACGAGCAGTACTTC; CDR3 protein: CASTLGHSYEQYF
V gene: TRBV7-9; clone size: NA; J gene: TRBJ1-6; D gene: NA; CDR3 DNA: TGTGCCAGCAGCTTAGATCCGGGCCCACCCCTCCACTTT; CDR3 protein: CASSLDPGPPLHF
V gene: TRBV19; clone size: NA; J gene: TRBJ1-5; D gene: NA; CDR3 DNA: TGTGCCAGTGGGAGAAGCACAGGGACCGGGAGCAATCAGCCCCAGCATTTT; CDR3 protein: CASGRSTGTGSNQPQHF
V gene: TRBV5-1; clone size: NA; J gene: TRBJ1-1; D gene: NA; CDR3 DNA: TGCGCCAGCAGCTTGGCGGGACCGCTGAACACTGAAGCTTTCTTT; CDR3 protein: CASSLAGPLNTEAFF
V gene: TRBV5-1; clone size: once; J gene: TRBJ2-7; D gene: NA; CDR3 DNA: TGCGCCAGCAGCTTGGGGTCAGGACTCTCCTACGAGCAGTACTTC; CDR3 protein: CASSLGSGLSYEQYF
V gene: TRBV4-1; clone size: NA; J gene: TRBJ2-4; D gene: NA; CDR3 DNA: TGCGCCAGCAGCCAAGTGCCTGCCAGGACTCTCAAAAACATTCAGTACTTC; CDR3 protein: CASSQVPARTLKNIQYF
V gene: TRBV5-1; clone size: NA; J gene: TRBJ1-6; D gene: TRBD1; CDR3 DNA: TGCGCCAGCAGAAGCGGGGACAGAGCTTATAATTCACCCCTCCACTTT; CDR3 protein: CASRSGDRAYNSPLHF
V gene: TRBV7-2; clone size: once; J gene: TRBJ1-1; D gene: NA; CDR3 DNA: TGTGCCAGCAGCTTCTCTTCAGGCCAATCCACTGAAGCTTTCTTT; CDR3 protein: CASSFSSGQSTEAFF
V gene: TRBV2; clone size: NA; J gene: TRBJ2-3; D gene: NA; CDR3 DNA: TGTGCCAGCAGTGAAGGGGGTTTCGCAGATACGCAGTATTTT; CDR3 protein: CASSEGGFADTQYF
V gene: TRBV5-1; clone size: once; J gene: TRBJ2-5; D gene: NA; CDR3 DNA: TGCGCCAGCAGCTTAGCAGAGACCCAGTACTTC; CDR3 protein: CASSLAETQYF
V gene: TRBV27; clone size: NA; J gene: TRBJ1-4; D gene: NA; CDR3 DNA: TGTGCCAGCAGTTCCCTAGGGCCTGGGAATGAAAAACTGTTTTTT; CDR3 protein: CASSSLGPGNEKLFF
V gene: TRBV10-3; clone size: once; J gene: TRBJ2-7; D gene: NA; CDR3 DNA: TGTGCCATCGGGGGAAGCAGGTCCTACGAGCAGTACTTC; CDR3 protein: CAIGGSRSYEQYF
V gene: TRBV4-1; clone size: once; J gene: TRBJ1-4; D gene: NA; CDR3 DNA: TGCGCCAGCAGTCCCGAAGGACACAGGATTATAGGCCGACCCGGTAATGAAAAACTGTTTTTT; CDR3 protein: CASSPEGHRIIGRPGNEKLFF
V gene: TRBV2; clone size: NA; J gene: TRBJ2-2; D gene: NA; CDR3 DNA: TGTGCCAGCAGTTCGCCCGGGAGAAGTTACACCGGGGAGCTGTTTTTT; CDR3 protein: CASSSPGRSYTGELFF
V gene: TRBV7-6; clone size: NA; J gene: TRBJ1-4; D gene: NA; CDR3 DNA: TGTGCCAGCAGCAGCAGACCTAATGAAAAACTGTTTTTT; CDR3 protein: CASSSRPNEKLFF
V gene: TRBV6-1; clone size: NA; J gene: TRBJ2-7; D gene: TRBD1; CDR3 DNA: TGTGCCAGCGATGGGGCAGGGGGCTACGAGCAGTACTTC; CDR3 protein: CASDGAGGYEQYF
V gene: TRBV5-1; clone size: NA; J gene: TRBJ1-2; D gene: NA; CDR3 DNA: TGCGCCAGCAGCTTGGGGCCAGCTTCTAACTATGGCTACACCTTC; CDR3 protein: CASSLGPASNYGYTF
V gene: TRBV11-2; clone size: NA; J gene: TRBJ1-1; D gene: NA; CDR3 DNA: TGTGCCAGCAGCGGATACCAGGGCATGAACACTGAAGCTTTCTTT; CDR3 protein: CASSGYQGMNTEAFF
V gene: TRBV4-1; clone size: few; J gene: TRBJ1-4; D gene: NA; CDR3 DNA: TGCGCCAGCAGCCAGCTAGCCCTTAGGGTTAATGAAAAACTGTTTTTT; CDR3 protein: CASSQLALRVNEKLFF
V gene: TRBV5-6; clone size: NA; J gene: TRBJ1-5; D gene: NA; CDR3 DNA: TGTGCCAGCAGCTTGGAGGACCTAAGCAATCAGCCCCAGCATTTT; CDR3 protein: CASSLEDLSNQPQHF
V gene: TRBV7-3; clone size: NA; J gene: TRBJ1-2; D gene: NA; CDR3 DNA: TGTGCCAGCAGCTTAGTTGACGGCTATGGCTACACCTTC; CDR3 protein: CASSLVDGYGYTF
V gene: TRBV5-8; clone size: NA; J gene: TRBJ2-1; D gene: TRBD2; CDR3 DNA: TGTGCCAGCAGCTTGGTTTTGGATGGGGGGGGCTCCTACAATGAGCAGTTCTTC; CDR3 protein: CASSLVLDGGGSYNEQFF
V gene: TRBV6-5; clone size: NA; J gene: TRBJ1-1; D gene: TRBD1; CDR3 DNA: TGTGCCAGCAGCGACGGGACAGGGGGGAACAGAGTGACTTTCTTT; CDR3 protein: CASSDGTGGNRVTFF
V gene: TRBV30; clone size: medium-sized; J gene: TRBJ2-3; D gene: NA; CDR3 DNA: TGTGCCTGGAACCATCAGGGGAGTACAGATACGCAGTATTTT; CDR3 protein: CAWNHQGSTDTQYF
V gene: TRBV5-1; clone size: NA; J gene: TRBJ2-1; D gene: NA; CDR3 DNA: TGCGCCAGCAGCTTGATAGGAGGGGACAATGAGCAGTTCTTC; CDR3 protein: CASSLIGGDNEQFF
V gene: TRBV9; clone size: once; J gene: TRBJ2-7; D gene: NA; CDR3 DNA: TGTGCCAGCCGCACTCATCTGGTCTACGAGCAGTACTTC; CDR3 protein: CASRTHLVYEQYF
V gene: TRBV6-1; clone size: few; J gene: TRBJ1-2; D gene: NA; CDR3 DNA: TGTGCCAGCGGGGCAGGGTTCGGGCCTAACTATGGCTACACCTTC; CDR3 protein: CASGAGFGPNYGYTF